The 26 T cell receptor beta chains below come from one sample, sequenced in a study of blood T cell repertoires in COVID-19. Method: immunoSEQ multiplex PCR; TCRdb's copy keeps in-frame clones and lacks some. The sample lists roughly 220,000 clones, around 84% occurring once. The sequenced material came from peripheral blood. The receptors were sampled from a man between 45 and 60 years old who had recovered from COVID-19.

V usage is TRBV7-9 and J usage is TRBJ2-7; 13 bases line up with TRBD2. Germline V gene lookup returns CDR1 SEHNR and CDR2 FQNEAQ (reference sequence). The CDR3 length is 16 residues. V lost 5 bases to trimming and J lost 12 bases; unmatched junction nucleotides: 16. CDR3 coding DNA: TGTGCCAGCAGCCCGGGACTAGCGGGAAGGAGTAAGAGTTTGTACTTC. Translating it yields CASSPGLAGRSKSLYF.

The chain combines TRBV10-2 with TRBJ2-1, with 9 bases matching TRBD2. The germline gives CDR1 WSHSY, CDR2 SAAADI. CDR3 length: 16 amino acids. The trim removed 5 bases at V and 6 bases at J, leaving 11 bases unmatched. In DNA form, the CDR3 reads TGCGCCAGCAGTCCCACTTCCCCTAGCGGGATCAATGAGCAGTTCTTC. Translating gives CASSPTSPSGINEQFF.

This rearrangement joins TRBV15 to TRBJ2-1, with 9 bases fitting TRBD1. The CDR3 is 16 residues long. Unmatched junction bases numbered 3, after V lost 1 base and J lost 2 bases. Per the germline V gene, CDR1 is LNHNV and CDR2 is YYDKDF (reference sequence). The CDR3 bases are TGTGCCACCAGCAGAGTCAGGACAGGGGCCTACAATGAGCAGTTCTTC. It codes for CATSRVRTGAYNEQFF.

The chain employs TRBV27 and TRBJ2-7, with D maybe TRBD1 (5 bases). The V gene's germline CDR1 is MNHEY and CDR2 SMNVEV (reference sequence). The CDR3 has 13 amino acids. V lost 5 bases to trimming and J lost 7 bases, with 15 bases between them. CDR3 in DNA: TGTGCCAGCAGTCTCCTTGGGGCCGCAGAGCAGTACTTC. Its protein product is CASSLLGAAEQYF.

The J gene is TRBJ2-1, the V gene TRBV19; 10 bases map to TRBD2. Germline CDR1 LNHDA, CDR2 SQIVND (reference sequence). Germline trimming cut 1 base from V and 4 bases from J; bases unmatched to any gene: 1. The CDR3 contains 15 residues. As DNA, the CDR3 is TGTGCCAGTAGTATAGGGACTAGCGGATACAATGAGCAGTTCTTC. Protein sequence: CASSIGTSGYNEQFF.

This rearrangement joins TRBV19 to TRBJ1-5; D might be TRBD1 (5 bases). The CDR3 is 17 amino acids. Trimming cost V 3 bases and J 1 base, with 16 bases left between them. The germline V gene encodes CDR1 LNHDA and CDR2 SQIVND (reference sequence). CDR3 coding DNA: TGTGCCAGTAGTATCTCGCGGGGCCCCCGAAGCAATCAGCCCCAGCATTTT. This sequence encodes CASSISRGPRSNQPQHF. Complete variable domain (other parts from reference TRBV19 and TRBJ1-5): DGGITQSPKYLFRKEGQNVTLSCEQNLNHDAMYWYRQDPGQGLRLIYYSQIVNDFQKGDIAEGYSVSREKKESFPLTVTSAQKNPTAFYLCASSISRGPRSNQPQHFGDGTRLSIL.

The chain has TRBV19 and TRBJ2-3, with D maybe TRBD1 (6 bases). The V end lost 6 bases, the J end lost 0 bases, and 7 bases lay between the germline ends. The CDR3 has 13 amino acids. Germline CDR1 is LNHDA and CDR2 is SQIVND (reference sequence). CDR3: CASRRGSTDTQYF. In DNA, the CDR3 is TGTGCCAGTAGGAGGGGGAGCACAGATACGCAGTATTTT.

The V gene is TRBV28, the J gene TRBJ1-3; possible D gene TRBD1, 6 bases. CDR3 size: 15 residues. V was shortened by 10 bases and J by 6 bases, with 22 bases between the two germline ends. CDR1 is MDHEN, CDR2 SYDVKM, per germline. The CDR3 nucleotides are TGTGCCACACATACACAGGGTTTGGCAGTAAACACCATATATTTT. As protein: CATHTQGLAVNTIYF.

This clone was seen a few times. The rearrangement links TRBV28 to TRBJ2-2, with 7 bases that match TRBD1. The V and J ends lost 4 bases and 4 bases, in that order; junction bases with no gene match: 12. CDR1 and CDR2 (germline): MDHEN, SYDVKM. The CDR3 totals 17 residues. The CDR3 region has the DNA TGTGCCAGCAGTTCATACTCCGGGACAGAAGGCACCGGGGAGCTGTTTTTT. Protein product: CASSSYSGTEGTGELFF. Full variable domain (rest looked up from reference TRBV28 and TRBJ2-2): DVKVTQSSRYLVKRTGEKVFLECVQDMDHENMFWYRQDPGLGLRLIYFSYDVKMKEKGDIPEGYSVSREKKERFSLILESASTNQTSMYLCASSSYSGTEGTGELFFGEGSRLTVL.

The V call is TRBV7-9, the J call TRBJ2-7; 14 bases line up with TRBD2. Germline lookup yields CDR1 SEHNR and CDR2 FQNEAQ (reference sequence). This CDR3 region has 18 residues. The ends lost 4 bases at V and 0 bases at J; junction bases unmatched: 8. The CDR3 DNA sequence: TGTGCCAGCAGCTCCGGGACTAGCGGGAGTATAAGCTCCTACGAGCAGTACTTC. Translating it yields CASSSGTSGSISSYEQYF.

This chain connects TRBV18 to TRBJ1-1, with 9 bases identical to TRBD1. Trimming at V came to 3 bases and at J to 6 bases, leaving 2 bases not matched to a gene. The CDR3 covers 13 residues. Germline V gene lookup returns CDR1 KGHSH and CDR2 LQKENI. The CDR3 DNA reads as TGTGCCAGCTCACCGCGACAGGGGGCTGAAGCTTTCTTT. This codes for CASSPRQGAEAFF.

This chain joins TRBV19 and TRBJ1-5; 7 positions match TRBD1. J was trimmed by 6 bases and V by 5 bases; bases with no gene match: 10. Germline CDR1 LNHDA, CDR2 SQIVND (reference sequence). The CDR3 has 15 amino acids. The CDR3 is CASSAPNRGGQPQHF. CDR3 bases: TGTGCCAGTAGTGCGCCTAACAGGGGCGGTCAGCCCCAGCATTTT. The whole variable domain, remainder taken from reference TRBV19 and TRBJ1-5, is DGGITQSPKYLFRKEGQNVTLSCEQNLNHDAMYWYRQDPGQGLRLIYYSQIVNDFQKGDIAEGYSVSREKKESFPLTVTSAQKNPTAFYLCASSAPNRGGQPQHFGDGTRLSIL.

As for this clone: The identical CDR3 is also encoded by other nucleotide sequences in the sample. The rearrangement uses TRBV19 and TRBJ2-5, with 10 bases matching TRBD2. V trimming: 3 bases; J trimming: 3 bases; junction bases outside the gene matches: 1. The CDR3 loop spans 14 amino acids. Per germline, CDR1 LNHDA and CDR2 SQIVND (reference sequence). DNA of the CDR3: TGTGCCAGTAGTATTACTAGCGGGAAAGAGACCCAGTACTTC. Protein product: CASSITSGKETQYF.

CDR3 residues: CASSEAIAVAYNEQFF. In DNA, the CDR3 is TGTGCCAGCAGTGAAGCGATAGCGGTAGCCTACAATGAGCAGTTCTTC. The rearrangement uses TRBV2 and TRBJ2-1; possible D gene TRBD2, 6 bases. This CDR3 contains 16 residues. Trimming pared 0 bases from V and 2 bases from J, leaving 11 bases between. Per the germline V gene, CDR1 is SNHLY and CDR2 is FYNNEI.

This clone is a singleton in its sample. The chain employs TRBV27 and TRBJ2-5; 12 bases line up with TRBD2. This CDR3 is built from 18 residues. Looked up from germline, CDR1 is MNHEY and CDR2 is SMNVEV (reference sequence). With V trimmed by 3 bases and J by 5 bases, 13 bases remained unmatched. The CDR3 bases are TGTGCCAGCAGTTTGGCTAGCGGGAGGGCCCGTAGATCGGAGACCCAGTACTTC. It specifies CASSLASGRARRSETQYF.

The V and J genes are TRBV19 and TRBJ2-2; 7 bases agree with TRBD1. V shed 3 bases and J 9 bases; nucleotides not matched to a gene: 16. Germline values: CDR1 LNHDA, CDR2 SQIVND (reference sequence). The CDR3 extends over 17 amino acids. CDR3 residues: CASSIWAKGQQPRELFF. The DNA for the CDR3 is TGTGCCAGTAGTATCTGGGCGAAGGGACAGCAACCGAGGGAGCTGTTTTTT.

A note on this clone: Other DNA sequences in this sample translate to the same CDR3. J is TRBJ1-5 and V is TRBV6-5; 9 bases map to TRBD1. V trimming: 5 bases; J trimming: 1 base; junction bases outside the gene matches: 3. Germline values: CDR1 MNHEY, CDR2 SVGAGI. The CDR3 loop spans 15 amino acids. CDR3: CASSKDRGSNQPQHF. In nucleotides, the CDR3 is TGTGCCAGCAGTAAGGACAGGGGCAGCAATCAGCCCCAGCATTTT.

This clone appeared a single time. The chain is built from TRBV7-9 and TRBJ1-3; D is undetermined. CDR3 length: 16 amino acids. The germline V and J ends were trimmed by 1 base and 0 bases, with 10 bases remaining between them. The germline V gene encodes CDR1 SEHNR and CDR2 FQNEAQ (reference sequence). CDR3 coding DNA: TGTGCCAGCAGCTTAGGTTCACAGAGCTCTGGAAACACCATATATTTT. This sequence encodes CASSLGSQSSGNTIYF.

The V call is TRBV7-9, the J call TRBJ2-4; no firm D call. Trimming pared 5 bases from V and 3 bases from J, leaving 8 bases between. The CDR3 has 13 residues. In germline, CDR1 is SEHNR, CDR2 FQNEAQ (reference sequence). CDR3 DNA sequence: TGTGCCAGCAGCCCCCTAGACAAAAACATTCAGTACTTC. Protein sequence: CASSPLDKNIQYF.

This clone appeared many times. The V call is TRBV20-1, the J call TRBJ1-6; 8 nucleotides agree with TRBD1. Per germline, CDR1 DFQATT and CDR2 SNEGSKA (reference sequence). This CDR3 is built from 13 residues. V lost 3 bases, J lost 9 bases, and 4 bases stayed unmatched. As DNA, the CDR3 is TGCAGTGCTAGTCGGACAGGGCTTTCACCCCTCCACTTT. Translating gives CSASRTGLSPLHF.

J is TRBJ2-2 and V is TRBV11-3; 10 bases agree with TRBD2. The germline V gene has CDR1 SGHNT and CDR2 YENEEA. J was trimmed by 2 bases and V by 5 bases; bases with no gene match: 8. This CDR3 is 17 amino acids long. CDR3 DNA sequence: TGTGCCAGCAGCCGGAGAAGGACTAGCGGCAACACCGGGGAGCTGTTTTTT. This sequence encodes CASSRRRTSGNTGELFF.

V gene TRBV18 combines with J gene TRBJ1-2; 9 bases line up with TRBD1. Germline loops: CDR1 KGHSH, CDR2 LQKENI. The CDR3 consists of 15 residues. After removal of 1 base from V and 3 bases from J, the junction contained 3 bases not matched to a gene. CDR3 region: CASSPRTGADYGYTF. In DNA, the CDR3 is TGTGCCAGCTCACCACGGACAGGGGCGGACTATGGCTACACCTTC. Supplemented by reference TRBV18 and TRBJ1-2, the full variable domain reads NAGVMQNPRHLVRRRGQEARLRCSPMKGHSHVYWYRQLPEEGLKFMVYLQKENIIDESGMPKERFSAEFPKEGPSILRIQQVVRGDSAAYFCASSPRTGADYGYTFGSGTRLTVV.

V usage is TRBV27 and J usage is TRBJ2-3; 8 bases align to TRBD1. The CDR3 is made up of 15 amino acids. The V and J ends lost 4 bases and 1 base, in that order; junction bases with no gene match: 4. Germline-derived CDR1 and CDR2 are MNHEY and SMNVEV (reference sequence). The CDR3 bases are TGTGCCAGCAGTTCCGGACAGGGCGGCACAGATACGCAGTATTTT. As protein: CASSSGQGGTDTQYF.

The J gene is TRBJ2-7, the V gene TRBV6-5; weak D call: TRBD1 (8 bases). Deletions cut 6 bases from V and 2 bases from J, with 17 bases between. This CDR3 comprises 15 residues. Germline values: CDR1 MNHEY, CDR2 SVGAGI. CDR3 nucleotide sequence: TGTGCCAGCAGCCTACGACAGGGGAGGGCCTACGAGCAGTACTTC. Its translation: CASSLRQGRAYEQYF.

This clone has a handful of counts. The chain uses TRBV5-1 and TRBJ2-2, with D possibly matching TRBD1 (6 bases). V shed 1 base and J shed 2 bases, with 9 bases lying between them. Germline values: CDR1 SGHRS, CDR2 YFSETQ. The CDR3 is 15 amino acids. CDR3 protein: CASSLRTANTGELFF. CDR3 sequence (DNA): TGCGCCAGCAGCTTGAGGACAGCTAACACCGGGGAGCTGTTTTTT. Together with reference TRBV5-1 and TRBJ2-2, the CDR3 gives the full variable domain: KAGVTQTPRYLIKTRGQQVTLSCSPISGHRSVSWYQQTPGQGLQFLFEYFSETQRNKGNFPGRFSGRQFSNSRSEMNVSTLELGDSALYLCASSLRTANTGELFFGEGSRLTVL.

The CDR3 bases are TGTGCCAGCAGCGTAGAGTTGGGGCCTCTTGGCAATGAGCAGTTCTTC. It yields the protein CASSVELGPLGNEQFF. The J gene is TRBJ2-1, the V gene TRBV9; possible D gene TRBD1, 5 bases. CDR1 SGDLS and CDR2 YYNGEE come from the germline V gene. CDR3 size: 16 residues. V was shortened by 0 bases and J by 6 bases, with 16 bases between the two germline ends. The whole variable domain, filled in from reference TRBV9 and TRBJ2-1, reads DSGVTQTPKHLITATGQRVTLRCSPRSGDLSVYWYQQSLDQGLQFLIQYYNGEERAKGNILERFSAQQFPDLHSELNLSSLELGDSALYFCASSVELGPLGNEQFFGPGTRLTVL.